Reported below is one T cell receptor beta chain. These data belong to a study of blood T cell repertoires in COVID-19. About the research overall: Sites across the United States, Italy and Spain contributed samples from acute and convalescent COVID-19. T cells, B-cell-depleted T cells, or PBMCs supplied cDNA or gDNA.

Germline assignment: CDR1 SGHRS and CDR2 YFSETQ. The germline V and J ends were trimmed by 0 bases and 3 bases, with 13 bases remaining between them. The CDR3 covers 15 residues. Original handling: The authors estimated nucleated cell counts from reference gene primer amplification. The assay was immunoSEQ multiplex PCR, and TCRdb's table has in-frame clones only and misses some. V, J and clone size were drawn from that table, and D and trimming were deduced from the DNA. The table includes some 260,000 clones, around nine tenths detected once. The origin of this receptor is a woman in her thirties or forties who had recovered from COVID-19. The sample consisted of peripheral blood. The genes are TRBV5-1 and TRBJ2-7; possibly TRBD2 for D (5 bases). CDR3 bases: TGCGCCAGCAGCTTGGATCGGGATATGGGCTACGAGCAGTACGTC. The encoded protein is CASSLDRDMGYEQYV.